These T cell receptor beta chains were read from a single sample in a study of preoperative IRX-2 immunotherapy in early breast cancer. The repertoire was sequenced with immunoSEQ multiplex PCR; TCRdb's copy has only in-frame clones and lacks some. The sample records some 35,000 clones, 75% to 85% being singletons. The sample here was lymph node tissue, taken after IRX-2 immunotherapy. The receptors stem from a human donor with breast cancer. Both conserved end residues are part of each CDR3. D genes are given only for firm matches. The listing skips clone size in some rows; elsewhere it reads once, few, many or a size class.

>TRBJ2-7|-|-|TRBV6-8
TGTGCCAGCAGACTAGGGGGACCCTACGAGCAGTACTTC
CASRLGGPYEQYF
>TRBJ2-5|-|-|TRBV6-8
TGTGCCAGCAGTTACCCCCCGAGGGCCGGGAGGACCCAGTACTTC
CASSYPPRAGRTQYF
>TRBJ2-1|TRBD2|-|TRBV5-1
TGCGCCAGCAGCCTCTTAGCGGGGGAGGTCGATGAGCAGTTCTTC
CASSLLAGEVDEQFF
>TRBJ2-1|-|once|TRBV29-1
TGCAGCGTTATAGTCAGGACCTACAATGAGCAGTTCTTC
CSVIVRTYNEQFF
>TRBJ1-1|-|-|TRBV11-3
TGTGCCAGCAGCTTGCAATTTTTTCTTAACACTGAAGCTTTCTTT
CASSLQFFLNTEAFF
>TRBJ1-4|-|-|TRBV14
TGTGCCAGCAGCCAAGGAATAGCAACTAATGAAAAACTGTTTTTT
CASSQGIATNEKLFF
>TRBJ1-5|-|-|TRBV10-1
TGCGCCAGCAGTCCCACCAGGGGCAATCAGCCCCAGCATTTT
CASSPTRGNQPQHF
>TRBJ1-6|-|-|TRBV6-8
TGTGCCATCTCACAGGGTTTGGATTCACCCCTCCACTTT
CAISQGLDSPLHF
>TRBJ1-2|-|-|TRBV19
TGTGCCAGTAGTATCTCGGCCATCTCACAAATCTATGGCTACACCTTC
CASSISAISQIYGYTF
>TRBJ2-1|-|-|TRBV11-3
TGTGCCAGCAGCTTGGGAACGGTATACAATGAGCAGTTCTTC
CASSLGTVYNEQFF
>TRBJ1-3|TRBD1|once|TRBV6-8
TGTGCCATCAGCGCGAGCCAGACAGGGCACTCTGGAAACACCATATATTTT
CAISASQTGHSGNTIYF
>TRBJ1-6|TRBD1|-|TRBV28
TGTGCCAGTAAAGAAGGGACAGGGAGGAATTCACCCCTCCACTTT
CASKEGTGRNSPLHF
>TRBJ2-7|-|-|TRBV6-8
TGTGCCAGCAGTCAGGGGCCTCCCTGGGAGCAGTACTTC
CASSQGPPWEQYF
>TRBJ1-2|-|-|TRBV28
TGTGCCAGCAGTTCCCCTAGACAGGCCCTGGGGTATGGCTACACCTTC
CASSSPRQALGYGYTF
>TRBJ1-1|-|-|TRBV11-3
TGTGCCAGCAGCCTGCCCCAGGGGTCAATTAAGCACACTGAAGCTTTCTTT
CASSLPQGSIKHTEAFF
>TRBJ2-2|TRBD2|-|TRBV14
TGTGCCAGCAGCCAAGCCCGGGGGAGGGGCACCGGGGAGCTGTTTTTT
CASSQARGRGTGELFF
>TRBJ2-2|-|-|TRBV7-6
TGTGCCAGCAGCCCAACGGGGCGACTTAACACCGGGGAGCTGTTTTTT
CASSPTGRLNTGELFF
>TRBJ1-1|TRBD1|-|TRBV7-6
TGTGCCAGCAGCTTGGCAGGACAGGGGGGCACTGAAGCTTTCTTT
CASSLAGQGGTEAFF
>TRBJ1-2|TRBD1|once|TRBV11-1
TGTGCCAGCAGCTTGGCGGGACAGGTCTATGGCTACACCTTC
CASSLAGQVYGYTF
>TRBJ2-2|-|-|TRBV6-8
TGTGCCAGCACCCGCGCGGGGCGAGGCACCGGGGAGCTGTTTTTT
CASTRAGRGTGELFF
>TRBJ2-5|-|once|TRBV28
TGTGCCAGCACCGATACCCCCCAGACCCAGTACTTC
CASTDTPQTQYF
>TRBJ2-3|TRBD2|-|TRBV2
TGTGCCAGCAGTGGCGGGGGGCCGATAAGCACAGATACGCAGTATTTT
CASSGGGPISTDTQYF
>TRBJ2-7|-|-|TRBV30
TGTGCCTGGAGTCTGGGCGGCTACTACGAGCAGTACTTC
CAWSLGGYYEQYF
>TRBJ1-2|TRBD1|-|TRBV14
TGTGCCAGCAGCCAGAGGACAGGGCACATCTATGGCTACACCTTC
CASSQRTGHIYGYTF
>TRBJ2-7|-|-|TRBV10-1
TGCGCCAGCAACCTAACAGGTGGCTACGAGCAGTACTTC
CASNLTGGYEQYF
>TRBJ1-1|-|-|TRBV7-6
TGTGCCAGCAGCTCTCAGCTACCCCAACGGGGCACTGAAGCTTTCTTT
CASSSQLPQRGTEAFF
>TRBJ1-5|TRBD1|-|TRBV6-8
TGTGCCAGCACCGACAGGGTCGGACAGCCCCAGCATTTT
CASTDRVGQPQHF
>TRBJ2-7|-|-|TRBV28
TGTGCCAGCAGTAAGTCGGTAAGCTCCTACGAGCAGTACTTC
CASSKSVSSYEQYF
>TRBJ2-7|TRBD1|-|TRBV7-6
TGTGCCAGCAGCTTAGGGCAGGGGGCCTACGAGCAGTACTTC
CASSLGQGAYEQYF
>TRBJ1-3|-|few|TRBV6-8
TGTGCCAGCGAGGGATCCTCTGGAAACACCATATATTTT
CASEGSSGNTIYF
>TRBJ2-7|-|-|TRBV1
TGCGCCAGCAGCCTAAATGAGGGGAACTACGAGCAGTACTTC
CASSLNEGNYEQYF
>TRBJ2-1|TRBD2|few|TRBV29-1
TGCAGCGTTGAAGACCGACTAGCGGGGGGAAAAAGGTCCTACAATGAGCAGTTCTTC
CSVEDRLAGGKRSYNEQFF
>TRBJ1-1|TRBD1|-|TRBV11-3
TGTGCCAGCAGCCCTCTGGGGACAGGGGGCACTGAAGCTTTCTTT
CASSPLGTGGTEAFF
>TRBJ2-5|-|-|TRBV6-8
TGTGCCAGCAGTCAGACAGGAATCCAAGAGACCCAGTACTTC
CASSQTGIQETQYF
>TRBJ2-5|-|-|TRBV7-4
TGTGCCAGCAGCCGGGGGTACCAAGAGACCCAGTACTTC
CASSRGYQETQYF
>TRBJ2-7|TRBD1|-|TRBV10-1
TGCGCCAGCAGTGAGTCTGGGACAGGAACCTACGAGCAGTACTTC
CASSESGTGTYEQYF
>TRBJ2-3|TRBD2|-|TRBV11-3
TGTGCCAGCAGCTCCCGACTAGCGGGGGTTTACACAGATACGCAGTATTTT
CASSSRLAGVYTDTQYF
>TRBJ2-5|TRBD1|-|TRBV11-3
TGTGCCAGCAGCTTTTGGGACAGGACACAAGAGACCCAGTACTTC
CASSFWDRTQETQYF
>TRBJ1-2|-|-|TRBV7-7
TGTGCCAGCAGCTTCTTTGCAATAAACTATGGCTACACCTTC
CASSFFAINYGYTF